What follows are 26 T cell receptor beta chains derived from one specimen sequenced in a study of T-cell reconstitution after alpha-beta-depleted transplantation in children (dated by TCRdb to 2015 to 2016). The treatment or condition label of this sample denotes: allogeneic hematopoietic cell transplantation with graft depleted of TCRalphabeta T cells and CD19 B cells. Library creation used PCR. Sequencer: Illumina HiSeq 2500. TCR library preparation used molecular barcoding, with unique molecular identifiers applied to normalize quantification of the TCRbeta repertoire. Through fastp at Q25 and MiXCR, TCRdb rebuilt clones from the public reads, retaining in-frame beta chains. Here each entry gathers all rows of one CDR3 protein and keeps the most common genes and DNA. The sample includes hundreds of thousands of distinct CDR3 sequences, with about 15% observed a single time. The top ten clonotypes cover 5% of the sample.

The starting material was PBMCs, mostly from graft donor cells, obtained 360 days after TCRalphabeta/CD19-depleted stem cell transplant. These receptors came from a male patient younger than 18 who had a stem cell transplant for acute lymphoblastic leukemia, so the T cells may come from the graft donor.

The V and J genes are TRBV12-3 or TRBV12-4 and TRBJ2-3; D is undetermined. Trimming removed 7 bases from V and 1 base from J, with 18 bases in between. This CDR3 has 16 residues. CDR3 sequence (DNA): TGTGCCAGCACCCCGCTGTCGGGTCGGGGCACAGATACGCAGTATTTT. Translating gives CASTPLSGRGTDTQYF.

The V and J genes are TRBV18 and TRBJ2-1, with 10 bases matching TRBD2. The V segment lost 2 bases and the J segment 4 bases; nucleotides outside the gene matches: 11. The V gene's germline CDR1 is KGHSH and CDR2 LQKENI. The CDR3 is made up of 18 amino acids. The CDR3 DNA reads TGTGCCAGCTCACCAGGGTTCCTAGCGGGAGCAAAGTACAATGAGCAGTTCTTC. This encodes CASSPGFLAGAKYNEQFF.

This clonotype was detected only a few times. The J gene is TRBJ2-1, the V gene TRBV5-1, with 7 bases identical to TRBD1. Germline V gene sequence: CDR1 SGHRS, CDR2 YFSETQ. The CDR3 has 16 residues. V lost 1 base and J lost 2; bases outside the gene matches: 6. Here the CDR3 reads CASSLLLQGAYNEQFF. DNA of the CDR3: TGCGCCAGCAGCTTGCTATTGCAGGGGGCCTACAATGAGCAGTTCTTC.

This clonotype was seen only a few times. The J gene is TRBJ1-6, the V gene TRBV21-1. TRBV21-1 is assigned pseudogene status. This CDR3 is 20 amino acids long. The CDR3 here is CASSHDRPKNVASYNSPLHF. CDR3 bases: TGTGCCAGCAGCCACGATCGGCCAAAAAACGTCGCCTCCTATAATTCACCCCTCCACTTT.

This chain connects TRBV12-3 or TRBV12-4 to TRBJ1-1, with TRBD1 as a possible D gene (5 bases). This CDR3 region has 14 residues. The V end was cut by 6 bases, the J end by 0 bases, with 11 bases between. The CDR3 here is CASSRQPMNTEAFF. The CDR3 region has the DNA TGTGCCAGCAGCCGACAGCCTATGAACACTGAAGCTTTCTTT.

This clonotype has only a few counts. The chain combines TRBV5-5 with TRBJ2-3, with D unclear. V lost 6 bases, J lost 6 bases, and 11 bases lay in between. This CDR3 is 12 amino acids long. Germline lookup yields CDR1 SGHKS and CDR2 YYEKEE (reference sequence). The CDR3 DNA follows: TGTGCCAGCACCCCTATAGGGGATACGCAGTATTTT. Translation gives CASTPIGDTQYF.

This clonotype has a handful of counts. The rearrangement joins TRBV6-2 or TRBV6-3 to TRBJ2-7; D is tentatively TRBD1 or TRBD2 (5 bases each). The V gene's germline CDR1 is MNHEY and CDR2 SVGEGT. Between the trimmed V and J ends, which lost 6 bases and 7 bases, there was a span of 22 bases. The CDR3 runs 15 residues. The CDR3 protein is CASSELGPRSREQYF. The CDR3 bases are TGTGCCAGCAGCGAATTGGGACCCCGGTCTCGGGAGCAGTACTTC.

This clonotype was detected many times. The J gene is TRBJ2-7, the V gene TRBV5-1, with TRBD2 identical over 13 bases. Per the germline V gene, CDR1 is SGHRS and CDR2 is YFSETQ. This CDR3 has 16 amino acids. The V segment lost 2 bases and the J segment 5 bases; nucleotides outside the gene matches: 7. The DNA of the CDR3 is TGCGCCAGCAGCTTACCTACTAGCGGGAGGGGGCACGAGCAGTACTTC. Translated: CASSLPTSGRGHEQYF.

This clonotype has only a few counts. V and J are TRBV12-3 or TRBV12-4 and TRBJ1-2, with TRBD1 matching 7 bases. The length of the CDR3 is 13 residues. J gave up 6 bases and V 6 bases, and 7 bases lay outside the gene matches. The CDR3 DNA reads TGTGCCAGCAGCCTGGGACAGAGAGATGGCTACACCTTC. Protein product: CASSLGQRDGYTF.

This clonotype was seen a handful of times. Here the CDR3 reads CASSLDARGDQPQHF. Here the CDR3 DNA reads TGCGCCAGCAGCTTGGACGCGAGGGGGGATCAGCCCCAGCATTTT. The chain joins TRBV5-1 to TRBJ1-5; a possible D gene is TRBD1 (6 bases). The length of the CDR3 is 15 residues. CDR1 is SGHRS and CDR2 is YFSETQ in the germline V gene. Trimming stripped 0 bases from V and 5 bases from J, with 12 bases between.

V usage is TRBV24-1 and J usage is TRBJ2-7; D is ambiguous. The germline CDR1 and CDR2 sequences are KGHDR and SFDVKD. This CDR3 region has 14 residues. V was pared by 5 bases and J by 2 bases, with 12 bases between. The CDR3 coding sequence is TGTGCCACCAGTGCCGACCAGCCCGCCTACGAGCAGTACTTC. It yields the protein CATSADQPAYEQYF.

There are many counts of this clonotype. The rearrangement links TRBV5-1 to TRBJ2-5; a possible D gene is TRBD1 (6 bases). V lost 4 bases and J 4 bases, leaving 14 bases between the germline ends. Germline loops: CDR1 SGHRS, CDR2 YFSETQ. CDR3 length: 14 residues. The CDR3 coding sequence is TGCGCCAGCAGCCTGGGGCCACAGGGAGAGACCCAGTACTTC. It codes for CASSLGPQGETQYF.

CDR3 nucleotides: TGTGCCAGCAGTTACTCTGGGACCTGGTCCTACGAGCAGTACTTC. It specifies CASSYSGTWSYEQYF. This chain links TRBV6-5 with TRBJ2-7; either TRBD1 or TRBD2 may fit D (5 bases each). The germline V and J ends were trimmed by 0 bases and 1 base, with 10 bases remaining between them. The CDR3 sequence is 15 residues long. Per germline, CDR1 MNHEY and CDR2 SVGAGI.

Here the CDR3 reads CATSSGASLGYTF. The CDR3 DNA sequence: TGTGCCACCAGTTCAGGGGCCTCTCTTGGCTACACCTTC. The chain links TRBV24-1 to TRBJ1-2; weak D call: TRBD1 (6 bases). The germline V gene has CDR1 KGHDR and CDR2 SFDVKD. The V end lost 6 bases, the J end lost 7 bases, and 14 bases lay between the germline ends. This CDR3 region has 13 residues.

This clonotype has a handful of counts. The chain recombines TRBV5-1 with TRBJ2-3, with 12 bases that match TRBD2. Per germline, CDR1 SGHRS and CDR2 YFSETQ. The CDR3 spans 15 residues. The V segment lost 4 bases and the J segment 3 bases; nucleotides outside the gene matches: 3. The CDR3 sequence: CASSRTSGKTDTQYF. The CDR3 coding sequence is TGCGCCAGCAGCCGGACTAGCGGGAAGACAGATACGCAGTATTTT.

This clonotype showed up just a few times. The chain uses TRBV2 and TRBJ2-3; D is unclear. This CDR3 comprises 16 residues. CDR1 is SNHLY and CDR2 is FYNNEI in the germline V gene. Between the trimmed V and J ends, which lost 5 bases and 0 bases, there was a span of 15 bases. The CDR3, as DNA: TGTGCCAGCAGTCGAGGCGTAGATTTTAGCACAGATACGCAGTATTTT. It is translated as CASSRGVDFSTDTQYF.

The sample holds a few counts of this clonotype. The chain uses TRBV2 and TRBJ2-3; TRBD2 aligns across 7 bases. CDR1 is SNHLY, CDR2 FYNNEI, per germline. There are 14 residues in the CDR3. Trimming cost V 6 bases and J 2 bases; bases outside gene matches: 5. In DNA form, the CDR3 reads TGTGCCAGCAGGGATGGACTAGTCACAGATACGCAGTATTTT. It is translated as CASRDGLVTDTQYF.

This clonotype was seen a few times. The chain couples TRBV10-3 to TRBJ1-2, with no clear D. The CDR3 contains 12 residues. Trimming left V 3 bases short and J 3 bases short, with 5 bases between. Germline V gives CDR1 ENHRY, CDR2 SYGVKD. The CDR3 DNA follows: TGTGCCATCAGTGACTCGTACTATGGCTACACCTTC. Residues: CAISDSYYGYTF.

The CDR3 DNA follows: TGCAGCGTGGATGGATTAGCGGGAGCGTCCTACAATGAGCAGTTCTTC. As protein: CSVDGLAGASYNEQFF. This chain uses TRBV29-1 with TRBJ2-1, with 9 bases fitting TRBD2. From germline, CDR1 is SQVTM and CDR2 ANQGSEA. J was trimmed by 1 base and V by 6 bases; bases with no gene match: 10. The CDR3 consists of 16 residues.

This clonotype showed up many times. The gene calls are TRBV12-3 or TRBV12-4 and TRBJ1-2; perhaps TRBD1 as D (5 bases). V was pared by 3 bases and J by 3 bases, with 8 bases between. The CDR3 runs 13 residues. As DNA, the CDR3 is TGTGCCAGCAGTTTGAGGGGTTACTATGGCTACACCTTC. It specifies CASSLRGYYGYTF.

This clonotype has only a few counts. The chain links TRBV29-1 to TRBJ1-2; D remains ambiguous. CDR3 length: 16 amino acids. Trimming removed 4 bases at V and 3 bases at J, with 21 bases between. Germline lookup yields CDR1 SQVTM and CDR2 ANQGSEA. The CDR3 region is CSVVSWGGPSHYGYTF. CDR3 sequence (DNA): TGCAGCGTTGTCTCGTGGGGTGGCCCCTCCCACTATGGCTACACCTTC.

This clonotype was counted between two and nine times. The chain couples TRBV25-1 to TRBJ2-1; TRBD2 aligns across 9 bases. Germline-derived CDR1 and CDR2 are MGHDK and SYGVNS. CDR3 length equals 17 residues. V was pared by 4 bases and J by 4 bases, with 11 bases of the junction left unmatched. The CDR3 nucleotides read TGTGCCAGCAGTGGCAAATCAGCGGGAGGTTTTTACAATGAGCAGTTCTTC. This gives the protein CASSGKSAGGFYNEQFF.

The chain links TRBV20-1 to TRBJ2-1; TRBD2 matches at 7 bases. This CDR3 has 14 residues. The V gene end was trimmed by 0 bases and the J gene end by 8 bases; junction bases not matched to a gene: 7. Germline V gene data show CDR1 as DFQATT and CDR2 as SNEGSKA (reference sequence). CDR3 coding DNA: TGCAGTGCTAGAGATCTGCGCGGGAGTGATGAGCAGTTCTTC. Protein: CSARDLRGSDEQFF.

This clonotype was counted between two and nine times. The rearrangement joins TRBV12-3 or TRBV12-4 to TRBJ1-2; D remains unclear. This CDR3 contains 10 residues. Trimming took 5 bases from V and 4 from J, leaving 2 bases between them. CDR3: CASSPYGYTF. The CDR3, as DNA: TGTGCCAGCAGTCCCTATGGCTACACCTTC.

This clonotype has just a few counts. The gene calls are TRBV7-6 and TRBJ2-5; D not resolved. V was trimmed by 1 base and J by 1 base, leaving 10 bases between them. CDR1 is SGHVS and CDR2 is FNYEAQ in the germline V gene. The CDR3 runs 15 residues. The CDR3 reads CASSLVRPSQETQYF. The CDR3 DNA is TGTGCCAGCAGCTTAGTTCGGCCGAGCCAAGAGACCCAGTACTTC.

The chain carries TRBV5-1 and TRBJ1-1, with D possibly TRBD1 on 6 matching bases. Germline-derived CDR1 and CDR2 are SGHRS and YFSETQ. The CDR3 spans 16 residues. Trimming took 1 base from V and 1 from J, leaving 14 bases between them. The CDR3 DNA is TGCGCCAGCAGCTTGAATCGGGGGGCCAAGAACACTGAAGCTTTCTTT. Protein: CASSLNRGAKNTEAFF.